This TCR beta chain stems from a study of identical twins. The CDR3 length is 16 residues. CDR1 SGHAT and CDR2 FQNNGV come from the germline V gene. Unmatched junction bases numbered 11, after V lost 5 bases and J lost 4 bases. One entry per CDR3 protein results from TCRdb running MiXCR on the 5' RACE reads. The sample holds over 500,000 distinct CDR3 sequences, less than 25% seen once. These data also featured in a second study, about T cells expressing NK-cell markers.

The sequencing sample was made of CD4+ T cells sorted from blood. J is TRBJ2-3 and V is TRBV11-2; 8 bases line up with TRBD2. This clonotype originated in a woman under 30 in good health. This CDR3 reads CASSRMLAGGADTQYF. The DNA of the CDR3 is TGTGCCAGCAGCCGAATGCTGGCGGGGGGCGCAGATACGCAGTATTTT.